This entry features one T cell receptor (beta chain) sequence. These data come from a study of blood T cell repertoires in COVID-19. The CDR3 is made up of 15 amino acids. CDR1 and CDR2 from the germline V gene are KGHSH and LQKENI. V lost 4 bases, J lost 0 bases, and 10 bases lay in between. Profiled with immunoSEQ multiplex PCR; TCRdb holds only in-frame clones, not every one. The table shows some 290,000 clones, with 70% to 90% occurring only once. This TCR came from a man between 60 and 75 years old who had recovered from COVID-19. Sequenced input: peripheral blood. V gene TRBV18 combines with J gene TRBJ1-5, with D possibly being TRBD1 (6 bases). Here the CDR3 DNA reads TGTGCCAGCTCACTCTCAGGGGATAGCAATCAGCCCCAGCATTTT. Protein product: CASSLSGDSNQPQHF. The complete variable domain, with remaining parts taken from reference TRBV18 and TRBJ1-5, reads NAGVMQNPRHLVRRRGQEARLRCSPMKGHSHVYWYRQLPEEGLKFMVYLQKENIIDESGMPKERFSAEFPKEGPSILRIQQVVRGDSAAYFCASSLSGDSNQPQHFGDGTRLSIL.